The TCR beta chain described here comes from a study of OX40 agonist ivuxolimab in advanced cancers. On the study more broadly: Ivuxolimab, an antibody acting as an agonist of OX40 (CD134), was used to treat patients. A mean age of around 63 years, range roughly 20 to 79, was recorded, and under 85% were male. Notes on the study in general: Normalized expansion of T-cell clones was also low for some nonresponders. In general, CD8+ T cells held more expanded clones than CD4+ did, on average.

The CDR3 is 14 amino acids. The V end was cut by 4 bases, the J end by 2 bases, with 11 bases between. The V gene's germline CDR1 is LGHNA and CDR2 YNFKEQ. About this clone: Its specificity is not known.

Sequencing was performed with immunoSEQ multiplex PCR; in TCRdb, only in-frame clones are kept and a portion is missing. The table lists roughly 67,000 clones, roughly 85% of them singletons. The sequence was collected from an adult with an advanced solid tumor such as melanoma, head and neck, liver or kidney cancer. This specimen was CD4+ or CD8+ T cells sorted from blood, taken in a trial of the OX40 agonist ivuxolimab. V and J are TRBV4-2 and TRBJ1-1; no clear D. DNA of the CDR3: TGTGCCAGCAGCCCGGAGGGAGGTAACACTGAAGCTTTCTTT. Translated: CASSPEGGNTEAFF.